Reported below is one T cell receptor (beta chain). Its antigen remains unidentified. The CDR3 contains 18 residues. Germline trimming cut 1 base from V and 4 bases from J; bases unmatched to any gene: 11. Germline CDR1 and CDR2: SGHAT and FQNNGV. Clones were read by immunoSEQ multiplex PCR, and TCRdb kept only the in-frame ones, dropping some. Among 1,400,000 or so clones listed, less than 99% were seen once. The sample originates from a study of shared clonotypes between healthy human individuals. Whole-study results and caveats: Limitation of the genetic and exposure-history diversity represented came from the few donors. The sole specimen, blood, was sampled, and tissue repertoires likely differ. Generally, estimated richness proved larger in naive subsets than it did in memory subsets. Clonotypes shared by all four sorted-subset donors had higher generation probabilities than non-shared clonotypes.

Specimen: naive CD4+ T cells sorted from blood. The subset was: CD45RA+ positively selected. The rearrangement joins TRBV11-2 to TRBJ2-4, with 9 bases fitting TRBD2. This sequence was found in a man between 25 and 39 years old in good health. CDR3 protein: CASSLARFPREGKNIQYF. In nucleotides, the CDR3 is TGTGCCAGCAGCTTAGCCAGGTTCCCGCGGGAGGGAAAAAACATTCAGTACTTC.